The 27 T cell receptor beta chains below come from one sample, sequenced in a study of T cell changes during pregnancy in multiple sclerosis. Clones were sequenced by immunoSEQ multiplex PCR, and TCRdb holds only the in-frame ones, with some missing. The repertoire includes tens of thousands of clones, 85% to 95% of them detected once, and about 2% sits in the top ten. Sequences were derived from peripheral blood, sampled after pregnancy. Every receptor here comes from a female donor with multiple sclerosis, enrolled in a pregnancy study.

V is TRBV5-1 and J is TRBJ1-1; 7 positions agree with TRBD1. V gave up 0 bases and J gave up 6 bases; unmatched junction bases: 11. The germline V gene has CDR1 SGHRS and CDR2 YFSETQ. The CDR3 runs to 16 residues. The CDR3 sequence is CASSLAPGQRGAEAFF. The CDR3 DNA follows: TGCGCCAGCAGCTTGGCCCCGGGACAGAGAGGAGCTGAAGCTTTCTTT.

This chain joins TRBV7-7 and TRBJ2-2, with TRBD1 identical over 12 bases. Germline-derived CDR1 and CDR2 are SSHAT and FNYEAQ (reference sequence). Losses at the gene ends were 5 bases for V and 6 bases for J; bases not matched to a gene: 7. CDR3 length: 16 amino acids. The CDR3 loop is CASSRTGTGGSGELFF. CDR3 in DNA: TGTGCCAGCAGCCGAACCGGGACAGGGGGCTCCGGGGAGCTGTTTTTT.

The chain couples TRBV19 to TRBJ2-3, with D uncertain. The CDR3 has 16 residues. Germline V gene data show CDR1 as LNHDA and CDR2 as SQIVND (reference sequence). V shed 4 bases and J shed 4 bases, with 18 bases lying between them. The CDR3 region has the DNA TGTGCCAGTAGTACCCCCCGAATGTTGGAGCCAGATACGCAGTATTTT. This codes for CASSTPRMLEPDTQYF.

V is TRBV20-1 and J is TRBJ1-2; D is possibly TRBD1 (5 bases). V gave up 5 bases and J gave up 5 bases, with 9 bases separating them. The germline CDR1 and CDR2 sequences are DFQATT and SNEGSKA (reference sequence). The CDR3 length is 11 residues. Here the CDR3 DNA reads TGCAGTGCTTCCAAGGGGTATGGCTACACCTTC. This gives the protein CSASKGYGYTF.

V gene TRBV28 combines with J gene TRBJ1-2; D gene uncertain. Trimming left V 2 bases short and J 2 bases short, with 9 bases between. The germline V gene has CDR1 MDHEN and CDR2 SYDVKM. CDR3 size: 14 residues. In nucleotides, the CDR3 is TGTGCCAGCAGTTTAGGGCAGACCAACTATGGCTACACCTTC. It codes for CASSLGQTNYGYTF.

This chain joins TRBV28 and TRBJ1-5; tentative D call: TRBD1 (5 bases). CDR1 and CDR2 from the germline V gene are MDHEN and SYDVKM. Trimming pared 6 bases from V and 2 bases from J, leaving 20 bases between. The length of the CDR3 is 17 residues. CDR3 nucleotide sequence: TGTGCCAGCAGACTTTGGGAGGGACGGTTTGGCAATCAGCCCCAGCATTTT. It yields the protein CASRLWEGRFGNQPQHF. The full variable domain, rest sourced from reference TRBV28 and TRBJ1-5, is DVKVTQSSRYLVKRTGEKVFLECVQDMDHENMFWYRQDPGLGLRLIYFSYDVKMKEKGDIPEGYSVSREKKERFSLILESASTNQTSMYLCASRLWEGRFGNQPQHFGDGTRLSIL.

The chain recombines TRBV30 with TRBJ1-5, with unresolved D. V lost 2 bases to trimming and J lost 5 bases, with 10 bases between them. The V gene's germline CDR1 is GTSNPN and CDR2 SVGIG (reference sequence). The length of the CDR3 is 13 residues. The CDR3 sequence is CAWSRSAYQPQHF. As DNA, the CDR3 is TGTGCCTGGAGTCGCAGTGCATATCAGCCCCAGCATTTT.

The chain carries TRBV28 and TRBJ1-2, with 8 bases aligning to TRBD1. Germline trimming cut 7 bases from V and 8 bases from J; bases unmatched to any gene: 6. The CDR3 spans 12 residues. Germline assignment: CDR1 MDHEN and CDR2 SYDVKM. The DNA for the CDR3 is TGTGCCAGCATGGGACAGGAAGGCGGCTACACCTTC. Translation gives CASMGQEGGYTF.

The rearrangement joins TRBV2 to TRBJ2-3; TRBD1 is a possible D gene (5 bases). Germline-derived CDR1 and CDR2 are SNHLY and FYNNEI. V shed 10 bases and J shed 2 bases, with 19 bases lying between them. The CDR3 spans 15 residues. The CDR3 spells CAKQWQGELTDTQYF. The CDR3 nucleotides read TGTGCCAAGCAGTGGCAGGGCGAACTCACAGATACGCAGTATTTT. The variable domain in full, completed from reference TRBV2 and TRBJ2-3, reads EPEVTQTPSHQVTQMGQEVILRCVPISNHLYFYWYRQILGQKVEFLVSFYNNEISEKSEIFDDQFSVERPDGSNFTLKIRSTKLEDSAMYFCAKQWQGELTDTQYFGPGTRLTVL.

V usage is TRBV19 and J usage is TRBJ1-1; D call uncertain. The CDR3 is made up of 13 amino acids. V was shortened by 7 bases and J by 0 bases, with 9 bases between the two germline ends. Germline-derived CDR1 and CDR2 are LNHDA and SQIVND (reference sequence). This CDR3 reads CASTTQMNTEAFF. CDR3 DNA sequence: TGTGCCAGTACCACACAAATGAACACTGAAGCTTTCTTT.

CDR3 in DNA: TGTGCCAGCAGCACAACAAATACCCGAAGTGAAGCTTTCTTT. Protein sequence: CASSTTNTRSEAFF. V usage is TRBV7-2 and J usage is TRBJ1-1; D unresolved. The CDR3 runs to 14 residues. The V gene lost 5 bases and the J gene lost 7 bases, with 17 bases spanning the gap. Germline values: CDR1 SGHTA, CDR2 FQGNSA.

This clone was observed a single time. Other DNA sequences from this sample encode an identical CDR3 as well. The CDR3: CATSKRAGTGKNQPQHF. CDR3 nucleotides: TGTGCCACCAGCAAAAGGGCTGGGACAGGGAAGAATCAGCCCCAGCATTTT. The chain employs TRBV15 and TRBJ1-5, with 9 bases identical to TRBD1. With 4 bases clipped from V and 4 bases from J, the junction kept 11 bases outside the gene matches. Looked up from germline, CDR1 is LNHNV and CDR2 is YYDKDF (reference sequence). The CDR3 loop spans 17 amino acids.

V usage is TRBV28 and J usage is TRBJ2-7; the D gene is possibly TRBD2 (5 bases). Looked up from germline, CDR1 is MDHEN and CDR2 is SYDVKM. The CDR3 consists of 13 residues. The V end lost 8 bases, the J end lost 11 bases, and 22 bases lay between the germline ends. In nucleotides, the CDR3 is TGTGCCAGCCTCACCGGAGGCACCCGTGTTGAGTACTTC. This encodes CASLTGGTRVEYF.

This clone was counted once. The V and J genes are TRBV5-1 and TRBJ2-2; a possible D gene is TRBD2 (6 bases). CDR1 is SGHRS and CDR2 is YFSETQ in the germline V gene. With 0 bases removed from V and 1 base from J, the gap between germline ends came to 10 bases. The CDR3 extends over 16 amino acids. In DNA, the CDR3 is TGCGCCAGCAGCTTGGATGTAGCGGTGAACACCGGGGAGCTGTTTTTT. The encoded protein is CASSLDVAVNTGELFF.

CDR3 DNA: TGTGCCAGCAGTTACTCTAGCGACACCGGGGAGCTGTTTTTT. It specifies CASSYSSDTGELFF. This rearrangement joins TRBV6-5 to TRBJ2-2, with a possible D match to TRBD2 (5 bases). The V end was cut by 0 bases, the J end by 3 bases, with 5 bases between. Germline V gene data show CDR1 as MNHEY and CDR2 as SVGAGI. The CDR3 runs to 14 residues.

Regarding this clone: At one end, the junction sequence differs from germline, possibly due to a read error. The chain's CDR3 is CASSPASNYDEQFF. The CDR3 bases are TGTGCCAGCAGCCCAGCGTCCAACTACGATGAGCAGTTCTTC. The chain employs TRBV14 and TRBJ2-1; D gene ambiguous. The CDR3 covers 14 residues. The germline V gene encodes CDR1 SGHDN and CDR2 FVKESK.

The V gene is TRBV19, the J gene TRBJ2-1; 7 positions agree with TRBD1. V was clipped by 3 bases and J by 2 bases; unmatched bases: 10. From germline, CDR1 is LNHDA and CDR2 SQIVND (reference sequence). The CDR3 totals 17 residues. CDR3 protein: CASSIGLGQGAYNEQFF. The CDR3, as DNA: TGTGCCAGTAGTATTGGATTGGGTCAGGGGGCCTACAATGAGCAGTTCTTC.

V and J are TRBV30 and TRBJ1-4; D unclear. The germline V and J ends were trimmed by 6 bases and 5 bases, with 13 bases remaining between them. This CDR3 comprises 13 residues. Germline V gene lookup returns CDR1 GTSNPN and CDR2 SVGIG (reference sequence). CDR3 DNA sequence: TGTGCCTGCCCGTGGGAGGAGAATGAAAAACTGTTTTTT. This codes for CACPWEENEKLFF.

The chain is built from TRBV5-4 and TRBJ1-1; D is possibly TRBD1 (6 bases). The V and J ends lost 4 bases and 2 bases respectively, with 9 bases between them. The CDR3 contains 13 residues. Looked up from germline, CDR1 is SGHNT and CDR2 is YYREEE (reference sequence). The CDR3, as DNA: TGTGCCAGCAGCACCGGGACAAACACTGAAGCTTTCTTT. Amino acid sequence: CASSTGTNTEAFF.

The rearrangement joins TRBV29-1 to TRBJ2-5; 7 positions match TRBD2. The trim removed 4 bases at V and 0 bases at J, leaving 5 bases unmatched. The length of the CDR3 is 14 residues. The germline V gene encodes CDR1 SQVTM and CDR2 ANQGSEA. The CDR3 bases are TGCAGCGTTGTGCAGGGAGGGAACCAAGAGACCCAGTACTTC. Its protein product is CSVVQGGNQETQYF.

This clone was seen only a few times. The rearrangement links TRBV6-5 to TRBJ1-6; the D is unclear. V dropped 5 bases and J dropped 5 bases, with 13 bases sitting between them. Germline V lookup: CDR1 MNHEY, CDR2 SVGAGI. This CDR3 region has 15 residues. This chain's CDR3 is CASSQVGLNNSPLHF. The CDR3 region has the DNA TGTGCCAGCAGTCAAGTCGGACTCAATAATTCACCCCTCCACTTT.

The chain links TRBV4-2 to TRBJ2-3; 15 bases fit TRBD2. This CDR3 is 17 amino acids long. Germline V gene data show CDR1 as LGHNA and CDR2 as YNFKEQ. The V and J ends lost 4 bases and 2 bases, in that order; junction bases with no gene match: 4. The CDR3 coding sequence is TGTGCCAGCAGCCCCGGGACTAGCGGGGGGTACACAGATACGCAGTATTTT. Its translation: CASSPGTSGGYTDTQYF.

This CDR3 is CASSFPGQGGNEQYF. The CDR3 DNA sequence: TGCGCCAGCAGCTTCCCGGGACAGGGAGGGAACGAGCAGTACTTC. The chain carries TRBV5-1 and TRBJ2-7, with 9 bases matching TRBD1. CDR1 and CDR2 (germline): SGHRS, YFSETQ. This CDR3 spans 15 amino acids. With V trimmed by 2 bases and J by 5 bases, 8 bases remained unmatched. Using reference TRBV5-1 and TRBJ2-7 for the parts outside the CDR3, the full variable domain is KAGVTQTPRYLIKTRGQQVTLSCSPISGHRSVSWYQQTPGQGLQFLFEYFSETQRNKGNFPGRFSGRQFSNSRSEMNVSTLELGDSALYLCASSFPGQGGNEQYFGPGTRLTVT.

The V gene is TRBV30, the J gene TRBJ1-1, with TRBD1 identical over 10 bases. CDR1 is GTSNPN and CDR2 is SVGIG in the germline V gene (reference sequence). This CDR3 is built from 13 residues. With 5 bases clipped from V and 0 bases from J, the junction kept 0 bases outside the gene matches. CDR3 DNA: TGTGCCTGGGGGACAGGGGTGAACACTGAAGCTTTCTTT. This gives the protein CAWGTGVNTEAFF.

The rearrangement uses TRBV5-6 and TRBJ2-5, with unresolved D. The CDR3 is 12 residues long. V dropped 5 bases and J dropped 0 bases, with 5 bases sitting between them. CDR1 is SGHDT, CDR2 YYEEEE, per germline. The CDR3 sequence is CASSFNQETQYF. CDR3 coding DNA: TGTGCCAGCAGTTTCAACCAAGAGACCCAGTACTTC.

V and J are TRBV30 and TRBJ1-2; D is uncertain. With 5 bases removed from V and 9 bases from J, the gap between germline ends came to 16 bases. From germline, CDR1 is GTSNPN and CDR2 SVGIG (reference sequence). The CDR3 is 12 residues long. The CDR3 DNA reads TGTGCCTGGCGCTCCTACGGGTGGCGCTACACCTTC. Translating gives CAWRSYGWRYTF.

The chain carries TRBV4-3 and TRBJ1-3, with TRBD1 matching 8 bases. The ends lost 3 bases at V and 4 bases at J; junction bases unmatched: 2. The CDR3 runs 14 residues. CDR1 is LGHNA, CDR2 YSLEER, per germline. CDR3 nucleotide sequence: TGCGCCAGCAGCCAGGACAGGGTAGGAAACACCATATATTTT. Protein sequence: CASSQDRVGNTIYF.